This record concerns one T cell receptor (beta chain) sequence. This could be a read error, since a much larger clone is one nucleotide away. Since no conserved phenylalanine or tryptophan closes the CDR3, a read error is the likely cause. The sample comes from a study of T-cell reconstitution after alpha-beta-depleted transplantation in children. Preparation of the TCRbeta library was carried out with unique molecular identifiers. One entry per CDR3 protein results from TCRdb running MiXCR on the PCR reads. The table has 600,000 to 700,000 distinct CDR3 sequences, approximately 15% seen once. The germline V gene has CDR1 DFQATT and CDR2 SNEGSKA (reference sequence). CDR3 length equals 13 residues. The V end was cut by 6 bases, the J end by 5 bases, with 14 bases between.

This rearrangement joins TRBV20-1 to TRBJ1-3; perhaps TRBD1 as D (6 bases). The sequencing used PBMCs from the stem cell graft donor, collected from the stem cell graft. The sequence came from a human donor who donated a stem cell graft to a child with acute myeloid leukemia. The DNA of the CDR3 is TGCAGTGCCTTACCCCGGGACAGAAACACCATATATTCT. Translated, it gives CSALPRDRNTIYS.